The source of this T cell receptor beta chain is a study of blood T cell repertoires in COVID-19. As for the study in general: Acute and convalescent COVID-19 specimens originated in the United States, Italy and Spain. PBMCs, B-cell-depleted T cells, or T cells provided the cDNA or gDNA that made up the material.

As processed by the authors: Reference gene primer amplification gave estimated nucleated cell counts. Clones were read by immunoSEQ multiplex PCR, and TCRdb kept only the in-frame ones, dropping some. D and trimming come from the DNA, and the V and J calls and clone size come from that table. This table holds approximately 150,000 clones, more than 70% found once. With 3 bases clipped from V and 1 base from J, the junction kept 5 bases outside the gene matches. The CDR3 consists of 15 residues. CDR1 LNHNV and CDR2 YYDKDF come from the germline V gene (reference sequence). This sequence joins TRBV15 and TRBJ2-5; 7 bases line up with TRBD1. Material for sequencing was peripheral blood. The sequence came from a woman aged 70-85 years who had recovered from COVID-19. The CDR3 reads CATSRGTVIQETQYF. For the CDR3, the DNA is TGTGCCACCAGCAGGGGGACAGTTATCCAAGAGACCCAGTACTTC.